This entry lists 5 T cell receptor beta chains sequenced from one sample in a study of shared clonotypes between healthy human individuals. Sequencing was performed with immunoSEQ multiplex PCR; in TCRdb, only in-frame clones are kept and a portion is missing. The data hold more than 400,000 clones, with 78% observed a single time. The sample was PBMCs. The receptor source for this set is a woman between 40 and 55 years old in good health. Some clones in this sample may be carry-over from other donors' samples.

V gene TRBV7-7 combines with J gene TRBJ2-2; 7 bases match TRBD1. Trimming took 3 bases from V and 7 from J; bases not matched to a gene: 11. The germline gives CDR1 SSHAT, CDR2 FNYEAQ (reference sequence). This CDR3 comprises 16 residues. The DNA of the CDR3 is TGTGCCAGCAGCTTGGCCGGAACAGGGGCTGGCGGGGAGCTGTTTTTT. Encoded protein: CASSLAGTGAGGELFF. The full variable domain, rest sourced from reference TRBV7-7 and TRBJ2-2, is GAGVSQSPRYKVTKRGQDVTLRCDPISSHATLYWYQQALGQGPEFLTYFNYEAQPDKSGLPSDRFSAERPEGSISTLTIQRTEQRDSAMYRCASSLAGTGAGGELFFGEGSRLTVL.

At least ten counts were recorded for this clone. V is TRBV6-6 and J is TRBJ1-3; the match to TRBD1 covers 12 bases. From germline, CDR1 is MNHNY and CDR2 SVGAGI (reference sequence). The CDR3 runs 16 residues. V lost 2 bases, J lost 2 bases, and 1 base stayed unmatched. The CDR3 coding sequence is TGTGCCAGCAGTTACGGGACAGGGGGCCCTGGAAACACCATATATTTT. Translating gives CASSYGTGGPGNTIYF.

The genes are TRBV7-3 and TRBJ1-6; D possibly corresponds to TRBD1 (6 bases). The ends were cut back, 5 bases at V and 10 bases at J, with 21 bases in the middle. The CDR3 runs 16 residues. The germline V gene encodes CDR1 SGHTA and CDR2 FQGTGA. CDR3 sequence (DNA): TGTGCCAGCAGCCGGGGGGCAGGGACGACTGGGTCACCCCTCCACTTT. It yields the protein CASSRGAGTTGSPLHF.

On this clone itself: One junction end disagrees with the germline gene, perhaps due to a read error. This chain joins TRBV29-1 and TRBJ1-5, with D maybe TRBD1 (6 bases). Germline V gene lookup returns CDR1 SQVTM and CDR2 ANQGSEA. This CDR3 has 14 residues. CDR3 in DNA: TGCGGCGTTGGGGGGGCAGGAAGCAATCAGCCCCAGCATTTT. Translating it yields CGVGGAGSNQPQHF.

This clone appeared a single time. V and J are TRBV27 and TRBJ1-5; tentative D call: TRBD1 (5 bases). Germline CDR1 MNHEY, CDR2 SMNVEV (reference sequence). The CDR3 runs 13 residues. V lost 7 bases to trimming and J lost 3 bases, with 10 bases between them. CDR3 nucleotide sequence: TGTGCCAGCACGTGGGGCCTCAATCAGCCCCAGCATTTT. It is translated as CASTWGLNQPQHF.